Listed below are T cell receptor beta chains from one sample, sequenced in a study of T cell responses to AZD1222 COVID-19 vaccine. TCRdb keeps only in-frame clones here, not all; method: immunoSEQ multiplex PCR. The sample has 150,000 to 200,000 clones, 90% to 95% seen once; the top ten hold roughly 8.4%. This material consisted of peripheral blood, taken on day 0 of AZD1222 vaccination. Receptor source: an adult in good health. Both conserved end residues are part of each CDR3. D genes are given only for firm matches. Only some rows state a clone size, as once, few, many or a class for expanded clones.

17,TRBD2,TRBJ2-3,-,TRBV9,CASSSPRRSGREDTQYF,TGTGCCAGCAGCTCCCCGCGAAGGAGCGGGAGGGAAGATACGCAGTATTTT
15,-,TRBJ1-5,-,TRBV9,CASSVASDGSGPQHF,TGTGCCAGCAGCGTAGCTTCCGACGGATCCGGGCCCCAGCATTTT
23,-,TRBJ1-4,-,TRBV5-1,CASSEEGLPLGASILATNEKLFF,TGCGCCAGCAGCGAAGAGGGGCTACCCCTAGGGGCGTCCATTTTGGCAACTAATGAAAAACTGTTTTTT
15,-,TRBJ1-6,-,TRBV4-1,CASSQGMGFLAPLHF,TGCGCCAGCAGCCAAGGGATGGGGTTCCTTGCACCCCTCCACTTT
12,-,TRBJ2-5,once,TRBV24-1,CATSWGQETQYF,TGTGCCACCTCATGGGGACAAGAGACCCAGTACTTC
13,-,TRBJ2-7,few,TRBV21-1,CASSKGGFYEQYF,TGTGCCAGCAGCAAAGGGGGATTCTACGAGCAGTACTTC
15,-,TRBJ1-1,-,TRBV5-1,CASGSGGADNTEAFF,TGCGCCAGCGGATCGGGGGGCGCGGATAACACTGAAGCTTTCTTT
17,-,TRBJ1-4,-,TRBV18,CASSPRGGPSVSEKLFF,TGTGCCAGCTCACCACGGGGAGGGCCCTCGGTCTCTGAAAAACTGTTTTTT
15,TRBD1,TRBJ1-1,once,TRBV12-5,CASAFSPDRGGEAFF,TGTGCTAGTGCTTTCTCCCCGGACAGGGGAGGTGAAGCTTTCTTT
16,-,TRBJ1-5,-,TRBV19,CASSIRSNRGDQPQHF,TGTGCCAGTAGTATTCGGTCCAATCGGGGGGATCAGCCCCAGCATTTT
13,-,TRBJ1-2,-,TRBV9,CASSAGELYGYTF,TGTGCCAGCAGCGCGGGCGAACTCTATGGCTACACCTTC
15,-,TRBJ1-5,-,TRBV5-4,CASSCGWVQLGPQHF,TGTGCCAGCAGCTGCGGCTGGGTACAGCTCGGGCCCCAGCATTTT
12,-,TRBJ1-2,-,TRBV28,CASSLQGFGYTF,TGTGCCAGCAGTCTCCAGGGGTTTGGCTACACCTTC
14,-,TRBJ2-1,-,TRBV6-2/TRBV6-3,CASSYGSTANEQFF,TGTGCCAGCAGTTATGGGTCGACCGCCAATGAGCAGTTCTTC
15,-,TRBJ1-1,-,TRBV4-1,CASSQDAGPNTEAFF,TGCGCCAGCAGCCAAGATGCAGGGCCGAACACTGAAGCTTTCTTT
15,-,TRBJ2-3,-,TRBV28,CASSSLAFRADTQYF,TGTGCCAGCAGTTCGTTAGCGTTTAGGGCAGATACGCAGTATTTT
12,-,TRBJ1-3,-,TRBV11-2,CASSLGRNTIYF,TGTGCCAGCAGCTTAGGTAGAAACACCATATATTTT
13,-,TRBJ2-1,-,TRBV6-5,CASIGGNAYEQFF,TGTGCCAGCATCGGTGGCAACGCGTATGAGCAGTTCTTC
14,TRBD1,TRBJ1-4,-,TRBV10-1,CASSQDRGSEKLFF,TGCGCCAGCAGCCAGGACAGGGGATCTGAAAAACTGTTTTTT
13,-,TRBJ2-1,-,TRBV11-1,CASSPASGNEQFF,TGTGCCAGCAGCCCGGCATCAGGTAATGAGCAGTTCTTC
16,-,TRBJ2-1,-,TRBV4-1,CASSHQAGQTYNEQFF,TGCGCCAGCAGCCATCAAGCGGGACAGACCTACAATGAGCAGTTCTTC
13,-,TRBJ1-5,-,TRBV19,CASTPYSNQPQHF,TGTGCCAGTACTCCTTATAGCAATCAGCCCCAGCATTTT
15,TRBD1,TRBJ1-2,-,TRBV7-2,CASSLDRGPIYGYTF,TGTGCCAGCAGCTTAGACAGGGGGCCTATCTATGGCTACACCTTC
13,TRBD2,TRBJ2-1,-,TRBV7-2,CASSLTSANEQFF,TGTGCCAGCAGCCTGACTAGCGCTAATGAGCAGTTCTTC
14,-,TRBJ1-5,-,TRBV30,CAWSGGHPNQPQHF,TGTGCCTGGAGTGGAGGACACCCTAATCAGCCCCAGCATTTT
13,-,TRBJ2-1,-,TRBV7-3,CASSLPKDNEQFF,TGTGCCAGCAGCTTACCAAAAGATAATGAGCAGTTCTTC
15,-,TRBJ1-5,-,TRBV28,CASSLGRVVGQPQHF,TGTGCCAGCAGTTTGGGGCGGGTCGTCGGGCAGCCCCAGCATTTT
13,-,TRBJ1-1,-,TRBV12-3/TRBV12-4,CASLARGGTEAFF,TGTGCCAGCCTCGCGCGGGGGGGCACTGAAGCTTTCTTT
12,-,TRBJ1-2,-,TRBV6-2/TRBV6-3,CASSYYGGGYTF,TGTGCCAGCAGTTACTATGGAGGCGGCTACACCTTC
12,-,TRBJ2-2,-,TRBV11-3,CASSLEVGELFF,TGTGCCAGCAGCTTGGAGGTCGGGGAGCTGTTTTTT
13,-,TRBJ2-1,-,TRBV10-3,CAIRGDWYNEQFF,TGTGCCATCAGGGGAGACTGGTACAATGAGCAGTTCTTC
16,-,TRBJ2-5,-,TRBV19,CASSIDDRQGQETQYF,TGTGCCAGTAGTATAGACGATCGGCAGGGGCAAGAGACCCAGTACTTC
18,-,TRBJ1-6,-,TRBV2,CASSEAGGARSYNSPLHF,TGTGCCAGCAGTGAAGCGGGGGGGGCAAGGTCCTATAATTCACCCCTCCACTTT
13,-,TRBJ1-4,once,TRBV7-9,CAGRTITNEKLFF,TGTGCCGGGAGGACGATAACTAATGAAAAACTGTTTTTT
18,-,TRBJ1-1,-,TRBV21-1,CASSKALWTGWLVTEAFF,TGTGCCAGCAGCAAAGCGCTCTGGACAGGTTGGCTTGTCACTGAAGCTTTCTTT
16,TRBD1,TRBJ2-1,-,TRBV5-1,CASSPPPGTGPNEQFF,TGCGCCAGCAGCCCTCCCCCCGGGACAGGGCCCAATGAGCAGTTCTTC
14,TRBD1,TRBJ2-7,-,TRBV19,CASSNRDRVDEQYF,TGTGCCAGTAGTAACCGGGACAGGGTGGACGAGCAGTACTTC
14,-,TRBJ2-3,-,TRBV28,CASSPGNGTDTQYF,TGTGCCAGCAGTCCCGGGAACGGCACAGATACGCAGTATTTT
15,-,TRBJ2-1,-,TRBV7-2,CASRTDGRAHEEQFF,TGTGCCAGCAGAACAGACGGGCGGGCTCATGAAGAGCAGTTCTTC
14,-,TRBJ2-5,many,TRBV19,CASSIRGWAETQYF,TGTGCCAGTAGTATACGGGGTTGGGCGGAGACCCAGTACTTC
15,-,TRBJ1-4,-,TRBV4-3,CASSQDGALNEKLFF,TGCGCCAGCAGCCAAGATGGGGCCCTTAATGAAAAACTGTTTTTT
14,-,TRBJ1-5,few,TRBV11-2,CASSLDIGDKPQHF,TGTGCCAGCAGCTTAGATATCGGGGACAAGCCCCAGCATTTT
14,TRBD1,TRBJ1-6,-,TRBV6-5,CASNRQGSNSPLHF,TGTGCCAGTAACCGACAGGGAAGTAATTCACCCCTCCACTTT
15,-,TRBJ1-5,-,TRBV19,CASREWTYSNQPQHF,TGTGCCAGTAGAGAGTGGACCTATAGCAATCAGCCCCAGCATTTT
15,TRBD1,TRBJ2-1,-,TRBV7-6,CASSLVTGSYNEQFF,TGTGCCAGCAGCTTAGTGACAGGGTCCTACAATGAGCAGTTCTTC
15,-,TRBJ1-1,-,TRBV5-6,CASQRTGAGNTEAFF,TGTGCCAGCCAGAGAACCGGCGCAGGGAACACTGAAGCTTTCTTT
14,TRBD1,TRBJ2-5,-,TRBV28,CASSSRGPPETQYF,TGTGCCAGCAGTTCTAGGGGGCCCCCAGAGACCCAGTACTTC
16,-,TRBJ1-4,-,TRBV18,CASSPPGSPMGEKLFF,TGTGCCAGCTCACCACCGGGAAGTCCCATGGGTGAAAAACTGTTTTTT
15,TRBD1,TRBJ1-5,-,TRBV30,CAWSGGQAAHQPQHF,TGTGCCTGGAGTGGGGGACAGGCCGCCCATCAGCCCCAGCATTTT
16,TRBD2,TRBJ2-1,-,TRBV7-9,CASSLSFQRERNEQFF,TGTGCCAGCAGCTTATCGTTCCAGCGGGAGAGGAATGAGCAGTTCTTC
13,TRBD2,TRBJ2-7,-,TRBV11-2,CASSLDPRTRQYF,TGTGCCAGCAGCTTAGATCCTAGGACTAGGCAGTACTTC